This T cell receptor (beta chain) was obtained from a study of beta chain features in type 1 diabetes. Study overall: Age, gender and cell yields were similar between patients and healthy donors.

The V gene's germline CDR1 is SGHAT and CDR2 FQDESV (reference sequence). The CDR3 has 14 residues. V gave up 5 bases and J gave up 1 base; unmatched junction bases: 4. Of note for this clone: Its antigen remains unidentified.

Findings and limits, study-wide: Shorter TCRB CDR3s, moderately but significantly so, were found in Type 1 diabetes patients in all four CD4+ subsets. In type 1 diabetes patients, VDJ junctions had fewer insertions; deletions at these junctions were more frequent.

Expressed TCRB transcripts got sequenced, as all isolated RNA was reverse transcribed. Deep immunoSEQ sequencing covered naive, central memory and regulatory T cell samples. Repertoires were generated with immunoSEQ multiplex PCR, while TCRdb's copy carries only in-frame clones and drops some. The profile shows 400,000 or so clones, about 12% of them singletons. The chain carries TRBV11-1 and TRBJ2-5, with 7 positions matching TRBD1. The sequence came from a young woman with type 1 diabetes. The specimen sequenced was naive CD4+ T cells from blood. The CDR3 here is CASSTNRGQETQYF. CDR3 nucleotides: TGTGCCAGCAGCACCAACAGGGGCCAAGAGACCCAGTACTTC.